This TCR beta chain appears in the sequencing data of a study of blood T cell repertoires in COVID-19. Study summary: The study drew acute and convalescent COVID-19 samples from the United States, Italy and Spain. PBMCs, B-cell-depleted T cells, or T cells provided the cDNA or gDNA that made up the material.

CDR1 and CDR2 from the germline V gene are MNHEY and SMNVEV (reference sequence). The CDR3 is made up of 17 amino acids. V lost 5 bases and J lost 4; bases outside the gene matches: 10. Libraries were prepared by immunoSEQ multiplex PCR; TCRdb keeps only in-frame clonotypes and omits some of them. The table records 200,000 or so clones, around 87% of them present only once. Material: peripheral blood. The rearrangement links TRBV27 to TRBJ2-1; 11 bases fit TRBD2. The source of this sequence is a man between 60 and 70 years old with acute or convalescent COVID-19. The CDR3 region is CASSTNSGGAGYNEQFF. Written as DNA, the CDR3 is TGTGCCAGCAGTACCAATAGCGGGGGGGCCGGGTACAATGAGCAGTTCTTC.